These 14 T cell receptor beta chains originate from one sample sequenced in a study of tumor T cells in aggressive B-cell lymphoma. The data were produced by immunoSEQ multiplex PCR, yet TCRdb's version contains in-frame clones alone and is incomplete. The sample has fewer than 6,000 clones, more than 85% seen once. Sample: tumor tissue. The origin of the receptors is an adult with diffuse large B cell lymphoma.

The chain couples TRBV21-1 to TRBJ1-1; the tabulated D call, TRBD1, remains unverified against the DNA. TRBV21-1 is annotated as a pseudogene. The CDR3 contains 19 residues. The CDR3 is CASSKAPGGTGTMNTEAFF. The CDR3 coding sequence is TGTGCCAGCAGCAAAGCTCCAGGGGGGACAGGGACCATGAACACTGAAGCTTTCTTT.

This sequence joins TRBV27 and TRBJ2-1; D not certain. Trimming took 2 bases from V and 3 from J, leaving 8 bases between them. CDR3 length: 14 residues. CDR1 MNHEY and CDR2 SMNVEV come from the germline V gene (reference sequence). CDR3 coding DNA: TGTGCCAGCAGTTTAGTTGGAGTCTACAATGAGCAGTTCTTC. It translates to CASSLVGVYNEQFF.

In DNA form, the CDR3 reads TGTGCCTGGAGTCGGACAGGGTCGCTCACAGATACGCAGTATTTT. Translated, it gives CAWSRTGSLTDTQYF. The rearrangement joins TRBV30 to TRBJ2-3, with 8 bases aligning to TRBD1. The CDR3 runs 15 residues. V trimming: 2 bases; J trimming: 2 bases; junction bases outside the gene matches: 6. Germline V gene lookup returns CDR1 GTSNPN and CDR2 SVGIG (reference sequence).

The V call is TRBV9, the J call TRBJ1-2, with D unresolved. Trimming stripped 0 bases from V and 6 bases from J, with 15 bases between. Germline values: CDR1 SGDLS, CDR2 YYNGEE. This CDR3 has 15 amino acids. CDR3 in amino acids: CASSVDTRSLDGYTF. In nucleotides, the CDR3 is TGTGCCAGCAGCGTAGATACAAGGAGCTTAGATGGCTACACCTTC. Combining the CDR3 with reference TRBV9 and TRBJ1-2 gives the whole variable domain DSGVTQTPKHLITATGQRVTLRCSPRSGDLSVYWYQQSLDQGLQFLIQYYNGEERAKGNILERFSAQQFPDLHSELNLSSLELGDSALYFCASSVDTRSLDGYTFGSGTRLTVV.

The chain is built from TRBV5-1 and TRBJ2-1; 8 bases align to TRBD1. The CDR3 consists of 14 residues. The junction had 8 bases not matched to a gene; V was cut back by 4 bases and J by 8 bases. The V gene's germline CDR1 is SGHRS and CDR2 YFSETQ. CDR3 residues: CASSTETGVDEQFF. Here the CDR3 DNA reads TGCGCCAGCAGCACCGAGACAGGGGTCGATGAGCAGTTCTTC.

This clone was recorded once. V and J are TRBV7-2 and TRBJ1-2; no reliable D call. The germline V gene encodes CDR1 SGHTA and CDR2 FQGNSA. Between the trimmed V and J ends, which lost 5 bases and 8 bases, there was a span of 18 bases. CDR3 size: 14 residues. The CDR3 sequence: CASSTDPTTPGYTF. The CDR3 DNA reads TGTGCCAGCAGCACTGACCCCACGACACCCGGCTACACCTTC.

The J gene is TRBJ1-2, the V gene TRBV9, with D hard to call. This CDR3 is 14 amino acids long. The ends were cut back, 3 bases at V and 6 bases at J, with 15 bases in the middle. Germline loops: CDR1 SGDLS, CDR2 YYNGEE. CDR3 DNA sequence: TGTGCCAGCAGCGCATATCCTGACTCAAATGGCTACACCTTC. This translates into CASSAYPDSNGYTF.

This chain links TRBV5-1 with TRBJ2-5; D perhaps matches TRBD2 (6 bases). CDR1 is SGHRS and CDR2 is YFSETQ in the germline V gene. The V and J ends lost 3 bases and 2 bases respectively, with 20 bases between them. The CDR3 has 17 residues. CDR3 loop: CASSYGTSTRLQETQYF. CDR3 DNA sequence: TGCGCCAGCAGCTACGGGACTTCTACTAGGCTGCAAGAGACCCAGTACTTC.

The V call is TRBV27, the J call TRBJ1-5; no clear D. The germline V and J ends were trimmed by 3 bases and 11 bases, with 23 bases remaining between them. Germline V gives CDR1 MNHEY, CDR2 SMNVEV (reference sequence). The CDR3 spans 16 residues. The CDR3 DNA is TGTGCCAGCAGTTTGGAGCTTTGGCCCCCTATATCGGCCCAGCATTTT. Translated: CASSLELWPPISAQHF.

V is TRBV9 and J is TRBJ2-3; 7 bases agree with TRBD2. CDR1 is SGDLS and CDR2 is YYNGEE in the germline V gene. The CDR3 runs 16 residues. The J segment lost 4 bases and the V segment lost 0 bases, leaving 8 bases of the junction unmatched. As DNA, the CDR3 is TGTGCCAGCAGCGTAGCTGACACGGGAGGCCCAGATACGCAGTATTTT. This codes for CASSVADTGGPDTQYF.

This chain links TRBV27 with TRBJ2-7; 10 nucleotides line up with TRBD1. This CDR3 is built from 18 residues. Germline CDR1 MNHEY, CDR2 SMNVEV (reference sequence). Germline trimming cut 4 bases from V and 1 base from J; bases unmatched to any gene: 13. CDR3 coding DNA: TGTGCCAGCAGTTCAAACTTCAACCGGGACAGGGGTTCCTACGAGCAGTACTTC. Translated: CASSSNFNRDRGSYEQYF.

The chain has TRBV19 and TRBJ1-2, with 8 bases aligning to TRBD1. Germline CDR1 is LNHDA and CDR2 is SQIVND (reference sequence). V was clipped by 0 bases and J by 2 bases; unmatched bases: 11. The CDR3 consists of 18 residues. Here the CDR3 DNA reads TGTGCCAGTAGTATAGATCGGAGACAGGGGCGTCCGAACTATGGCTACACCTTC. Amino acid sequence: CASSIDRRQGRPNYGYTF.

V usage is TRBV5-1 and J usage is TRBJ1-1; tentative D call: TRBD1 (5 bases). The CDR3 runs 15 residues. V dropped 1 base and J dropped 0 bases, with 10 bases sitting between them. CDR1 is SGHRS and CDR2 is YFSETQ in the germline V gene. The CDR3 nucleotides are TGCGCCAGCAGCTTGTCGAAGGGGTTGAACACTGAAGCTTTCTTT. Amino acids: CASSLSKGLNTEAFF.

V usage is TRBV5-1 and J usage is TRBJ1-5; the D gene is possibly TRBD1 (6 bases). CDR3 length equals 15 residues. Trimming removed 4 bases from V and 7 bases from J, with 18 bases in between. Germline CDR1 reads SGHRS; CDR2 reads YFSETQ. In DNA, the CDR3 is TGCGCCAGCAGCCTCGTGCCAGGGGCGAGGCAGCCCCAGCATTTT. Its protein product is CASSLVPGARQPQHF.